These 21 T cell receptor beta chains were sequenced from one sample in a study of shared clonotypes between healthy human individuals. Produced via immunoSEQ multiplex PCR; TCRdb's table is partial and in-frame only. The table includes about 2.3 million clones, 85% to 95% detected once. The sequenced sample was naive CD4+ T cells from PBMCs. Indicated subset: CD45RA+ positively selected. Every receptor here comes from a man between 18 and 29 years old in good health. Some clones in this sample may be carry-over from other donors' samples.

The V and J genes are TRBV6-4 and TRBJ2-2, with D possibly matching TRBD1 (5 bases). Germline V gene sequence: CDR1 MRHNA, CDR2 SNTAGT. Trimming cost V 6 bases and J 4 bases, with 9 bases left between them. The CDR3 runs 13 residues. This chain's CDR3 is CASRPDSTGELFF. CDR3 nucleotides: TGTGCCAGCAGACCCGACAGCACCGGGGAGCTGTTTTTT.

The chain uses TRBV30 and TRBJ2-5, with 7 bases lining up with TRBD1. The CDR3 extends over 13 amino acids. Trimming took 2 bases from V and 3 from J; bases not matched to a gene: 3. Germline values: CDR1 GTSNPN, CDR2 SVGIG (reference sequence). CDR3 sequence (DNA): TGTGCCTGGAGTACAGGGGACAAAGAGACCCAGTACTTC. Protein product: CAWSTGDKETQYF. Full variable domain (outside the CDR3, taken from reference TRBV30 and TRBJ2-5): SQTIHQWPATLVQPVGSPLSLECTVEGTSNPNLYWYRQAAGRGLQLLFYSVGIGQISSEVPQNLSASRPQDRQFILSSKKLLLSDSGFYLCAWSTGDKETQYFGPGTRLLVL.

The V call is TRBV5-8, the J call TRBJ2-5; possibly TRBD2 for D (5 bases). CDR3 length equals 17 residues. CDR1 and CDR2 (germline): SGHTS, YDEGEE. The germline V and J ends were trimmed by 0 bases and 1 base, with 16 bases remaining between them. CDR3 nucleotides: TGTGCCAGCAGCTTGGGACTTGGGGTGAGGGTCCAAGAGACCCAGTACTTC. It encodes CASSLGLGVRVQETQYF.

The genes are TRBV29-1 and TRBJ1-4, with D possibly being TRBD1 (5 bases). The CDR3 length is 15 residues. The germline V gene encodes CDR1 SQVTM and CDR2 ANQGSEA. The V end lost 4 bases, the J end lost 6 bases, and 18 bases lay between the germline ends. The CDR3 region is CSVAPIQGDDEKLFF. CDR3 nucleotide sequence: TGCAGCGTTGCCCCTATCCAGGGTGACGATGAAAAACTGTTTTTT.

The chain's CDR3 is CASSRGLAGTHEQFF. The CDR3 DNA reads as TGTGCCAGCAGCCGGGGACTAGCGGGAACCCATGAGCAGTTCTTC. V gene TRBV7-2 combines with J gene TRBJ2-1, with 13 bases fitting TRBD2. CDR1 SGHTA and CDR2 FQGNSA come from the germline V gene. V lost 5 bases to trimming and J lost 8 bases; unmatched junction nucleotides: 6. This CDR3 has 15 residues.

The chain has TRBV19 and TRBJ1-1; no clear D. The CDR3 is 12 amino acids. V lost 4 bases and J 6 bases, leaving 9 bases between the germline ends. Germline CDR1 LNHDA, CDR2 SQIVND (reference sequence). In DNA form, the CDR3 reads TGTGCCAGTAGTACGAAGCCTTCTGAAGCTTTCTTT. Translated, it gives CASSTKPSEAFF.

V and J are TRBV7-3 and TRBJ2-3; D ambiguous. V lost 5 bases to trimming and J lost 0 bases, with 6 bases between them. The CDR3 has 13 residues. CDR1 SGHTA and CDR2 FQGTGA come from the germline V gene. For the CDR3, the DNA is TGTGCCAGCAGCCTGTTTAGCACAGATACGCAGTATTTT. Translated: CASSLFSTDTQYF.

For this clone: Other nucleotide sequences from this sample produce the same CDR3. The J gene is TRBJ2-1, the V gene TRBV28, with 8 bases matching TRBD2. V dropped 6 bases and J dropped 4; count of bases not matched to a gene: 8. CDR1 and CDR2 (germline): MDHEN, SYDVKM. There are 15 residues in the CDR3. The chain's CDR3 is CASSPGLADYNEQFF. The CDR3 DNA sequence: TGTGCCAGCAGCCCAGGACTAGCAGATTACAATGAGCAGTTCTTC.

This clone was detected only once. This chain's CDR3 is CASSVAGLAVTDTQYF. The CDR3 DNA is TGTGCCAGCAGCGTAGCTGGGCTAGCGGTAACAGATACGCAGTATTTT. This sequence joins TRBV9 and TRBJ2-3, with 7 bases lining up with TRBD2. The V gene's germline CDR1 is SGDLS and CDR2 YYNGEE. The CDR3 is made up of 16 amino acids. V gave up 0 bases and J gave up 3 bases; unmatched junction bases: 7.

The chain combines TRBV15 with TRBJ2-5; TRBD2 matches 8 bases. This CDR3 spans 17 amino acids. CDR1 LNHNV and CDR2 YYDKDF come from the germline V gene (reference sequence). With V trimmed by 2 bases and J by 2 bases, 10 bases remained unmatched. The CDR3 sequence is CATSRKPSAGVQETQYF. CDR3 sequence (DNA): TGTGCCACCAGCAGAAAACCCTCAGCGGGGGTACAAGAGACCCAGTACTTC.

The chain couples TRBV7-9 to TRBJ2-2, with TRBD2 matching 7 bases. CDR1 and CDR2 from the germline V gene are SEHNR and FQNEAQ (reference sequence). Trimming at V came to 3 bases and at J to 4 bases, leaving 8 bases not matched to a gene. The CDR3 loop spans 16 amino acids. CDR3 coding DNA: TGTGCCAGCAGCTTGGACGCGGCGGGAGCCACCGGGGAGCTGTTTTTT. It is translated as CASSLDAAGATGELFF.

The chain combines TRBV28 with TRBJ2-7; 12 bases align to TRBD1. CDR1 MDHEN and CDR2 SYDVKM come from the germline V gene. The CDR3 length is 15 residues. The V segment lost 3 bases and the J segment 9 bases; nucleotides outside the gene matches: 9. Here the CDR3 reads CASSFAGQGALRQYF. The CDR3 bases are TGTGCCAGCAGTTTTGCGGGACAGGGGGCCCTGAGGCAGTACTTC.

V is TRBV2 and J is TRBJ2-1; 7 bases line up with TRBD1. Germline CDR1 and CDR2: SNHLY and FYNNEI. This CDR3 is built from 13 residues. The V gene end was trimmed by 1 base and the J gene end by 9 bases; junction bases not matched to a gene: 3. The CDR3 loop reads CASSEETGAEQFF. For the CDR3, the DNA is TGTGCCAGCAGTGAAGAAACAGGGGCTGAGCAGTTCTTC.

This clone appeared a single time. The chain carries TRBV28 and TRBJ2-1; 9 bases are a match to TRBD2. The V and J ends lost 0 bases and 7 bases, in that order; junction bases with no gene match: 7. Germline V gene data show CDR1 as MDHEN and CDR2 as SYDVKM. The CDR3 loop spans 16 amino acids. The CDR3 here is CASSLWLAGGGNEQFF. In DNA form, the CDR3 reads TGTGCCAGCAGTTTATGGTTGGCGGGAGGGGGAAATGAGCAGTTCTTC.

The V call is TRBV7-8, the J call TRBJ1-1; D is unresolved. Looked up from germline, CDR1 is SGHVS and CDR2 is FQNEAQ. The CDR3 totals 17 residues. V dropped 4 bases and J dropped 1 base, with 19 bases sitting between them. CDR3 DNA: TGTGCCAGCAGCTCTTCGGGATTACGAGGGTGGAACACTGAAGCTTTCTTT. This codes for CASSSSGLRGWNTEAFF.

V usage is TRBV30 and J usage is TRBJ1-5; 8 bases are shared with TRBD1. Germline CDR1 reads GTSNPN; CDR2 reads SVGIG (reference sequence). V lost 5 bases to trimming and J lost 6 bases; unmatched junction nucleotides: 9. The CDR3 is made up of 14 amino acids. CDR3 sequence: CAWGQDRVGQPQHF. In DNA form, the CDR3 reads TGTGCCTGGGGACAGGACAGGGTGGGTCAGCCCCAGCATTTT.

The chain links TRBV19 to TRBJ1-4; 7 bases are a match to TRBD1. The ends lost 9 bases at V and 7 bases at J; junction bases unmatched: 11. CDR3 length equals 14 residues. Germline V gene sequence: CDR1 LNHDA, CDR2 SQIVND (reference sequence). The CDR3 region has the DNA TGTGCCAGCCGCTATGACAGGGTCGGTGAAAAACTGTTTTTT. Amino acid sequence: CASRYDRVGEKLFF.

Here the CDR3 reads CASRVQGRTGAGEQYF. The CDR3 DNA sequence: TGTGCCAGCAGGGTTCAGGGGAGGACGGGAGCGGGGGAGCAGTACTTC. This chain connects TRBV28 to TRBJ2-7; D perhaps matches TRBD2 (7 bases). Between the trimmed V and J ends, which lost 6 bases and 7 bases, there was a span of 25 bases. The germline CDR1 and CDR2 sequences are MDHEN and SYDVKM. The CDR3 is 16 residues long.

The chain is built from TRBV6-6 and TRBJ2-7; either TRBD1 or TRBD2 may supply D (5 bases each). The V and J ends lost 0 bases and 2 bases respectively, with 11 bases between them. This CDR3 comprises 15 residues. Germline-derived CDR1 and CDR2 are MNHNY and SVGAGI (reference sequence). CDR3 sequence: CASSYSTRGTYEQYF. The CDR3 bases are TGTGCCAGCAGTTACTCAACTAGGGGAACCTACGAGCAGTACTTC.

The chain has TRBV6-5 and TRBJ1-5; possible D gene TRBD1, 5 bases. Germline CDR1 and CDR2: MNHEY and SVGAGI. Trimming removed 6 bases from V and 0 bases from J, with 12 bases in between. The CDR3 runs to 15 residues. The CDR3, as DNA: TGTGCCAGCAGACCACGGGGGACTAGCAATCAGCCCCAGCATTTT. It yields the protein CASRPRGTSNQPQHF.

This chain links TRBV29-1 with TRBJ1-1; no clear D. CDR3 length: 9 residues. Trimming pared 6 bases from V and 8 bases from J, leaving 7 bases between. The germline V gene has CDR1 SQVTM and CDR2 ANQGSEA. CDR3 DNA sequence: TGCAGCGTGTCGGGGGAAGCTTTCTTT. This encodes CSVSGEAFF.